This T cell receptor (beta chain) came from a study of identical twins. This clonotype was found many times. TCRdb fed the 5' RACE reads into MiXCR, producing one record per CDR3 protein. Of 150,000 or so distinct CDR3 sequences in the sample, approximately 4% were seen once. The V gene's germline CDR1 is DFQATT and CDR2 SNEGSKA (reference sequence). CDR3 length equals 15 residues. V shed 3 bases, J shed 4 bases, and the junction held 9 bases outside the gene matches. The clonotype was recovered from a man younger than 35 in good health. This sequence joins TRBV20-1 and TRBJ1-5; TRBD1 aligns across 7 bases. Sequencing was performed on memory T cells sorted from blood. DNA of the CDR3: TGCAGTGCTAGTAACGACAGGGAGGGGAATCAGCCCCAGCATTTT. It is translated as CSASNDREGNQPQHF.